A single sample is the source of the 22 T cell receptor beta chains below, sequenced in a study of shared clonotypes between healthy human individuals. CD45RO-negative cells were positively selected for CCR7, leaving out terminally differentiated effector memory CD45RA+ cells. The method was immunoSEQ multiplex PCR; TCRdb's version includes in-frame clones alone and lacks a portion of them. Altogether some 1,900,000 clones are present, roughly 95% being singletons, with the ten largest covering around 1%. Material for sequencing was naive CD8+ T cells sorted from blood. All receptors derive from a man younger than 35 in good health.

Regarding this clone: In the same sample, other DNA sequences code for this CDR3. The chain uses TRBV4-1 and TRBJ1-3; no firm D call. Germline CDR1 is MGHRA and CDR2 is YSYEKL. V was cut by 4 bases and J by 0 bases, with 4 bases left in between. CDR3 length: 13 amino acids. In DNA form, the CDR3 reads TGCGCCAGCAGCCTCAACTCTGGAAACACCATATATTTT. This gives the protein CASSLNSGNTIYF.

With regard to this clone: This sample includes further DNA sequences coding for the same CDR3. The V gene is TRBV11-2, the J gene TRBJ2-3; 8 bases match TRBD2. Trimming removed 2 bases from V and 6 bases from J; junction bases left unmatched: 4. In germline, CDR1 is SGHAT, CDR2 FQNNGV. This CDR3 contains 14 residues. The CDR3 nucleotides read TGTGCCAGCAGCTTATTAGCGGGGACCGATACGCAGTATTTT. Encoded protein: CASSLLAGTDTQYF.

V and J are TRBV2 and TRBJ2-1; D might be TRBD2 (6 bases). V lost 6 bases to trimming and J lost 5 bases, with 8 bases between them. Germline lookup yields CDR1 SNHLY and CDR2 FYNNEI. The CDR3 is made up of 12 amino acids. The CDR3 DNA reads as TGTGCCAGCAGGGGGGGAAACAATGAGCAGTTCTTC. Translated: CASRGGNNEQFF.

The rearrangement links TRBV7-2 to TRBJ2-5; TRBD2 aligns across 10 bases. Germline V CDR1 and CDR2: SGHTA, FQGNSA. J gave up 5 bases and V 4 bases, and 4 bases lay outside the gene matches. This CDR3 has 14 amino acids. CDR3 in DNA: TGTGCCAGCAGCTCCCTGACTAGCGGGGAGACCCAGTACTTC. It specifies CASSSLTSGETQYF.

The chain is built from TRBV5-6 and TRBJ2-3; 10 bases match TRBD1. The CDR3 runs 16 residues. Germline V gives CDR1 SGHDT, CDR2 YYEEEE. V gave up 1 base and J gave up 4 bases; unmatched junction bases: 6. CDR3 nucleotide sequence: TGTGCCAGCAGCTTGTATGGACAGGGGGGATCAGATACGCAGTATTTT. This translates into CASSLYGQGGSDTQYF. The full variable domain, in which reference TRBV5-6 and TRBJ2-3 provide the parts outside the CDR3, is DAGVTQSPTHLIKTRGQQVTLRCSPKSGHDTVSWYQQALGQGPQFIFQYYEEEERQRGNFPDRFSGHQFPNYSSELNVNALLLGDSALYLCASSLYGQGGSDTQYFGPGTRLTVL.

The CDR3 nucleotides read TGTGCCAGCAGCCCCTCGGTTCAAAGACAGGGATATCAGCCCCAGCATTTT. Encoded protein: CASSPSVQRQGYQPQHF. J is TRBJ1-5 and V is TRBV28; 7 bases align to TRBD1. V lost 6 bases and J lost 5; bases outside the gene matches: 16. CDR1 and CDR2 from the germline V gene are MDHEN and SYDVKM. The CDR3 covers 17 residues.

V gene TRBV11-2 combines with J gene TRBJ2-5; D perhaps matches TRBD2 (6 bases). Germline loops: CDR1 SGHAT, CDR2 FQNNGV. The V and J ends lost 4 bases and 2 bases respectively, with 11 bases between them. The CDR3 has 14 residues. The CDR3 reads CASSSGLPQETQYF. The CDR3 region has the DNA TGTGCCAGCAGCTCCGGACTACCGCAAGAGACCCAGTACTTC.

This chain joins TRBV5-4 and TRBJ2-1, with D possibly being TRBD2 (6 bases). V was trimmed by 5 bases and J by 4 bases, leaving 16 bases between them. The germline V gene has CDR1 SGHNT and CDR2 YYREEE (reference sequence). The CDR3 is 15 residues long. CDR3 sequence (DNA): TGTGCCAGCAGTACGACACCGGAGGGGTACAATGAGCAGTTCTTC. It encodes CASSTTPEGYNEQFF.

The rearrangement uses TRBV27 and TRBJ2-3; TRBD1 or TRBD2 may be the D gene (5 bases each). This CDR3 has 14 residues. Germline V gene sequence: CDR1 MNHEY, CDR2 SMNVEV (reference sequence). V gave up 5 bases and J gave up 6 bases, with 15 bases separating them. The CDR3 is CASSPGAGSDTQYF. The CDR3, as DNA: TGTGCCAGCAGTCCCGGGGCAGGTTCGGATACGCAGTATTTT.

The rearrangement links TRBV28 to TRBJ2-7; possible D gene TRBD2, 5 bases. The CDR3 covers 14 residues. V lost 2 bases and J lost 7, with 15 bases in between. Germline V gene data show CDR1 as MDHEN and CDR2 as SYDVKM. CDR3 coding DNA: TGTGCCAGCAGTTTAGATAAAGGAACGGGGGAGCAGTACTTC. Protein product: CASSLDKGTGEQYF.

The chain combines TRBV30 with TRBJ2-2; D remains unclear. The CDR3 has 12 amino acids. V was clipped by 4 bases and J by 1 base, with 4 bases between them. Germline CDR1 GTSNPN, CDR2 SVGIG (reference sequence). The CDR3 coding sequence is TGTGCCTGGAACTTGAACACCGGGGAGCTGTTTTTT. Translated, it gives CAWNLNTGELFF.

The CDR3 reads CASSLAVYFNEQFF. In DNA, the CDR3 is TGTGCCAGCAGCTTGGCGGTCTATTTCAATGAGCAGTTCTTC. The chain is built from TRBV5-8 and TRBJ2-1; no reliable D call. Trimming cost V 0 bases and J 6 bases, with 10 bases left between them. Per germline, CDR1 SGHTS and CDR2 YDEGEE. The CDR3 extends over 14 amino acids.

V gene TRBV5-5 combines with J gene TRBJ1-2, with a tentative D call TRBD1 (5 bases). The CDR3 runs to 15 residues. Germline CDR1 SGHKS, CDR2 YYEKEE (reference sequence). V shed 3 bases and J shed 4 bases, with 16 bases lying between them. CDR3 loop: CASSYRATDSYGYTF. The CDR3 DNA sequence: TGTGCCAGCAGCTACCGCGCGACAGACTCCTATGGCTACACCTTC.

V usage is TRBV10-3 and J usage is TRBJ2-1; 9 bases line up with TRBD1. V gave up 6 bases and J gave up 8 bases; unmatched junction bases: 14. The CDR3 is 16 amino acids. Germline loops: CDR1 ENHRY, CDR2 SYGVKD. The CDR3 DNA follows: TGTGCCATCAGGCCAGTGGGACAGGGAACTAGCGATGAGCAGTTCTTC. This sequence encodes CAIRPVGQGTSDEQFF.

This chain links TRBV7-9 with TRBJ2-1; 8 nucleotides line up with TRBD1. Trimming cost V 3 bases and J 8 bases; bases outside gene matches: 6. The length of the CDR3 is 14 residues. The germline V gene has CDR1 SEHNR and CDR2 FQNEAQ (reference sequence). CDR3 amino acids: CASSFGQGIDEQFF. As DNA, the CDR3 is TGTGCCAGCAGCTTCGGACAGGGAATCGATGAGCAGTTCTTC.

V is TRBV7-8 and J is TRBJ1-3; D call uncertain. This CDR3 has 12 residues. Looked up from germline, CDR1 is SGHVS and CDR2 is FQNEAQ. V was shortened by 5 bases and J by 2 bases, with 4 bases between the two germline ends. CDR3 in amino acids: CASSPPGNTIYF. CDR3 coding DNA: TGTGCCAGCAGCCCCCCTGGAAACACCATATATTTT.

As to this clone: Other DNA variants within this sample encode the same CDR3. This sequence joins TRBV7-9 and TRBJ1-1; D unclear. V was cut by 6 bases and J by 0 bases, with 2 bases left in between. From germline, CDR1 is SEHNR and CDR2 FQNEAQ (reference sequence). The CDR3 runs 11 residues. CDR3 nucleotide sequence: TGTGCCAGCAGATTGAACACTGAAGCTTTCTTT. Translation gives CASRLNTEAFF.

The V call is TRBV7-9, the J call TRBJ1-5, with TRBD1 matching 10 bases. Germline V gene sequence: CDR1 SEHNR, CDR2 FQNEAQ (reference sequence). The CDR3 is 16 amino acids. Losses at the gene ends were 5 bases for V and 4 bases for J; bases not matched to a gene: 8. The CDR3 here is CASSVEDRGINQPQHF. The CDR3 region has the DNA TGTGCCAGCAGCGTGGAGGACAGGGGGATAAATCAGCCCCAGCATTTT.

The count of this clone is one. This chain links TRBV11-1 with TRBJ2-4, with 8 bases matching TRBD1. The V and J ends lost 1 base and 7 bases, in that order; junction bases with no gene match: 12. The CDR3 is 17 amino acids. Germline CDR1 SGHAT, CDR2 FQDESV (reference sequence). The CDR3 spells CASSLGGYLTGENIQYF. The CDR3 bases are TGTGCCAGCAGCTTAGGGGGTTATTTGACAGGGGAGAACATTCAGTACTTC.

V gene TRBV7-9 combines with J gene TRBJ1-1, with 7 nucleotides matching TRBD1. V trimming: 5 bases; J trimming: 3 bases; junction bases outside the gene matches: 12. Germline V gene sequence: CDR1 SEHNR, CDR2 FQNEAQ (reference sequence). The CDR3 runs 16 residues. The CDR3 loop reads CASSLPNRDSHTEAFF. In DNA form, the CDR3 reads TGTGCCAGCAGCCTTCCGAACCGGGACAGCCACACTGAAGCTTTCTTT. Full variable domain (rest looked up from reference TRBV7-9 and TRBJ1-1): DTGVSQNPRHKITKRGQNVTFRCDPISEHNRLYWYRQTLGQGPEFLTYFQNEAQLEKSRLLSDRFSAERPKGSFSTLEIQRTEQGDSAMYLCASSLPNRDSHTEAFFGQGTRLTVV.

The count of this clone is one. This chain uses TRBV4-1 with TRBJ2-2; a weak D match, TRBD1 (5 bases). Trimming shortened V by 4 bases and J by 0 bases, and 9 bases separated the two germline ends. Germline V gene lookup returns CDR1 MGHRA and CDR2 YSYEKL. The CDR3 extends over 15 amino acids. The CDR3 DNA sequence: TGCGCCAGCAGCCCGGACATAACGAACACCGGGGAGCTGTTTTTT. Amino acids: CASSPDITNTGELFF.

The rearrangement uses TRBV4-1 and TRBJ1-6; D remains unclear. CDR1 is MGHRA, CDR2 YSYEKL, per germline. Deletions cut 4 bases from V and 9 bases from J, with 13 bases between. This CDR3 region has 14 residues. The CDR3 here is CASSPVGNGSPLHF. DNA for the CDR3: TGCGCCAGCAGCCCAGTGGGTAACGGTTCACCCCTCCACTTT.